The sequence of this TCR beta chain was determined in a study of technical replicates of blood from a few donors. The V segment lost 1 base and the J segment 3 bases; nucleotides outside the gene matches: 6. This CDR3 comprises 16 residues. Per germline, CDR1 SEHNR and CDR2 FQNEAQ (reference sequence). Using immunoSEQ multiplex PCR, the repertoire was profiled, and TCRdb retains in-frame clones only, with some absent. The sample gives 79,000 or so clones, 85% to 95% of which show up once; 0.35% to 0.4% is in the top ten. The sequenced sample consisted of T cells isolated from PBMCs. The chain combines TRBV7-9 with TRBJ2-7, with 10 bases matching TRBD1. This clonotype originated in a human donor in good health. Here the CDR3 reads CASSLGYRTGGYEQYF. The CDR3 DNA reads TGTGCCAGCAGCTTAGGTTACAGGACAGGGGGCTACGAGCAGTACTTC.